These T cell receptor beta chains were read from a single sample in a study of blood T cell repertoires in COVID-19. The assay was immunoSEQ multiplex PCR, and TCRdb's table has in-frame clones only and misses some. Among 100,000 or so clones listed, less than 80% were seen once. Sequencing was done on a sample of peripheral blood. The source is a man between 65 and 85 years old with active or convalescent COVID-19. Each CDR3 is given with its conserved first and last residue. D genes are given only for firm matches. Rows give clone size only sometimes, using once, few, many, or a class for an expanded clone.

clone_size	d_call	j_call	v_call	cdr3_aa	cdr3_nt
.	TRBD1	TRBJ2-2	TRBV19	CASSKGAGASTGELFF	TGTGCCAGTAGTAAGGGGGCAGGGGCGTCCACCGGGGAGCTGTTTTTT
.	TRBD1	TRBJ1-1	TRBV6-5	CASRNDRGRRTEAFF	TGTGCCAGCAGAAACGACAGGGGGCGTAGGACTGAAGCTTTCTTT
.	TRBD2	TRBJ2-5	TRBV3-1/TRBV3-2	CASSHMGGGRKTQYF	TGTGCCAGCAGCCACATGGGCGGGGGGAGGAAGACCCAGTACTTC
.	TRBD1	TRBJ1-2	TRBV5-4	CASSPGTAFNYGYTF	TGTGCCAGCAGCCCCGGGACAGCGTTTAACTATGGCTACACCTTC
.	TRBD1	TRBJ1-5	TRBV12-5	CASGLVPGTGDQPQHF	TGTGCTAGTGGTTTGGTACCCGGGACAGGGGATCAGCCCCAGCATTTT
few	.	TRBJ2-1	TRBV5-5	CASSFYFEQFF	TGTGCCAGCAGCTTTTACTTTGAGCAGTTCTTC
.	.	TRBJ2-5	TRBV18	CASSLRLDETQYF	TGTGCCAGCTCACTACGACTAGATGAGACCCAGTACTTC
.	.	TRBJ2-2	TRBV11-3	CASSLRSQGGTGELFF	TGTGCCAGCAGCTTACGGTCACAGGGGGGGACCGGGGAGCTGTTTTTT
.	.	TRBJ2-7	TRBV27	CASSRAASAGEQYF	TGTGCCAGCAGTCGGGCTGCTTCTGCGGGGGAGCAGTACTTC
.	.	TRBJ2-7	TRBV3-1/TRBV3-2	CASSQEHRDGEQYF	TGTGCCAGCAGCCAAGAACACAGGGATGGCGAGCAGTACTTC
.	TRBD2	TRBJ2-1	TRBV2	CASSRLRETSYNEQFF	TGTGCCAGCAGTCGTCTGCGGGAGACCTCATACAATGAGCAGTTCTTC
.	TRBD1	TRBJ2-2	TRBV5-1	CASSLDRANTGELFF	TGCGCCAGCAGCCTGGACAGGGCGAACACCGGGGAGCTGTTTTTT
.	.	TRBJ2-1	TRBV7-7	CASSYQPGEDNEQFF	TGTGCTAGCAGCTACCAACCGGGGGAGGACAATGAGCAGTTCTTC
.	TRBD2	TRBJ2-6	TRBV4-1	CASSSTSGSPYSGANVLTF	TGCGCCAGCAGCTCGACTAGCGGGAGTCCCTACTCTGGGGCCAACGTCCTGACTTTC
few	.	TRBJ1-3	TRBV30	CAWSVLSGIGNTIYF	TGTGCCTGGAGTGTACTTTCGGGAATTGGAAACACCATATATTTT
.	.	TRBJ2-3	TRBV27	CASSSPSSSTDTQYF	TGTGCCAGCAGTTCTCCTAGCTCGAGCACAGATACGCAGTATTTT
.	TRBD1	TRBJ2-5	TRBV20-1	CSASPRGTGSQETQYF	TGCAGTGCTAGTCCTAGGGGGACAGGGAGCCAAGAGACCCAGTACTTC
.	TRBD1	TRBJ1-2	TRBV24-1	CATSDSGTDSAGYTF	TGTGCCACCAGTGACTCCGGGACAGACTCTGCTGGCTACACCTTC
.	TRBD1	TRBJ1-5	TRBV20-1	CSASTGGSQPQHF	TGCAGTGCTAGTACAGGGGGTAGCCAGCCCCAGCATTTT
.	TRBD2	TRBJ2-7	TRBV27	CASGLAEYEQYF	TGTGCCAGTGGACTAGCGGAGTACGAGCAGTACTTC
few	TRBD2	TRBJ2-1	TRBV29-1	CSVSTSGRMLFF	TGCAGCGTCTCGACTAGCGGGAGAATGTTGTTCTTC
.	TRBD2	TRBJ2-2	TRBV15	CATRREGTGELFF	TGTGCCACCAGGAGGGAGGGCACCGGGGAGCTGTTTTTT
once	.	TRBJ2-1	TRBV30	CAWSVAGWDEQFF	TGTGCCTGGAGTGTTGCAGGGTGGGATGAGCAGTTCTTC
.	.	TRBJ2-1	TRBV7-9	CASSLTGSYNEQFF	TGTGCCAGCAGCTTGACAGGCTCCTACAATGAGCAGTTCTTC
few	TRBD1	TRBJ1-2	TRBV13	CASRRQGDYGYTF	TGTGCCAGCAGAAGACAGGGGGACTATGGCTACACCTTC
.	TRBD1	TRBJ1-1	TRBV5-1	CASSPAGGWNTEAFF	TGCGCCAGCAGCCCGGCAGGGGGCTGGAACACTGAAGCTTTCTTT
.	.	TRBJ1-2	TRBV6-1	CASSDHSKNYGYTF	TGTGCCAGCAGTGACCACTCGAAGAACTATGGCTACACCTTC
.	.	TRBJ2-5	TRBV24-1	CATSFVSGGSRGNPRETQYF	TGTGCCACCAGTTTCGTAAGTGGCGGGTCGAGGGGGAATCCCAGAGAGACCCAGTACTTC
.	.	TRBJ1-2	TRBV6-5	CASSSSFYGYTF	TGTGCCAGCAGTTCGAGCTTCTATGGCTACACCTTC
.	.	TRBJ2-1	TRBV28	CASIGNYNEQFF	TGTGCCAGCATCGGGAACTACAATGAGCAGTTCTTC
.	TRBD1	TRBJ2-1	TRBV3-1/TRBV3-2	CASSQGTGYNEQFF	TGTGCCAGCAGCCAAGGGACAGGGTACAATGAGCAGTTCTTC
.	.	TRBJ1-5	TRBV5-1	CASSLQGDQPQHF	TGCGCCAGCAGCTTACAGGGTGATCAGCCCCAGCATTTT
once	TRBD1	TRBJ1-1	TRBV19	CASSIRAGGNTEAFF	TGTGCCAGTAGTATTAGGGCAGGGGGCAACACTGAAGCTTTCTTT
.	TRBD1	TRBJ1-5	TRBV6-5	CASIGTGGSPQHF	TGTGCCAGCATAGGGACAGGGGGTTCCCCCCAGCATTTT
.	.	TRBJ1-1	TRBV11-1	CASSSVRGGVDTEAFF	TGTGCCAGCAGCTCCGTTAGAGGGGGGGTCGACACTGAAGCTTTCTTT